This T cell receptor (beta chain) comes out of a study of T cell changes during pregnancy in multiple sclerosis. TCRdb keeps only in-frame clones here, not all; method: immunoSEQ multiplex PCR. Among around 26,000 clones listed, roughly 86% were seen once. The germline V gene has CDR1 SNHLY and CDR2 FYNNEI. The CDR3 sequence is 12 residues long. V was clipped by 8 bases and J by 3 bases; unmatched bases: 3. This clone is a singleton in its sample. The receptor was derived from a female donor in good health, enrolled as a control in a pregnancy study. The sequencing used CD8+ T cells from peripheral blood mononuclear cells, collected in the first trimester of pregnancy. V and J are TRBV2 and TRBJ1-2, with 7 nucleotides matching TRBD1. The CDR3 here is CASGDRYYGYTF. The CDR3 DNA reads as TGTGCCAGCGGGGACAGATACTATGGCTACACCTTC.